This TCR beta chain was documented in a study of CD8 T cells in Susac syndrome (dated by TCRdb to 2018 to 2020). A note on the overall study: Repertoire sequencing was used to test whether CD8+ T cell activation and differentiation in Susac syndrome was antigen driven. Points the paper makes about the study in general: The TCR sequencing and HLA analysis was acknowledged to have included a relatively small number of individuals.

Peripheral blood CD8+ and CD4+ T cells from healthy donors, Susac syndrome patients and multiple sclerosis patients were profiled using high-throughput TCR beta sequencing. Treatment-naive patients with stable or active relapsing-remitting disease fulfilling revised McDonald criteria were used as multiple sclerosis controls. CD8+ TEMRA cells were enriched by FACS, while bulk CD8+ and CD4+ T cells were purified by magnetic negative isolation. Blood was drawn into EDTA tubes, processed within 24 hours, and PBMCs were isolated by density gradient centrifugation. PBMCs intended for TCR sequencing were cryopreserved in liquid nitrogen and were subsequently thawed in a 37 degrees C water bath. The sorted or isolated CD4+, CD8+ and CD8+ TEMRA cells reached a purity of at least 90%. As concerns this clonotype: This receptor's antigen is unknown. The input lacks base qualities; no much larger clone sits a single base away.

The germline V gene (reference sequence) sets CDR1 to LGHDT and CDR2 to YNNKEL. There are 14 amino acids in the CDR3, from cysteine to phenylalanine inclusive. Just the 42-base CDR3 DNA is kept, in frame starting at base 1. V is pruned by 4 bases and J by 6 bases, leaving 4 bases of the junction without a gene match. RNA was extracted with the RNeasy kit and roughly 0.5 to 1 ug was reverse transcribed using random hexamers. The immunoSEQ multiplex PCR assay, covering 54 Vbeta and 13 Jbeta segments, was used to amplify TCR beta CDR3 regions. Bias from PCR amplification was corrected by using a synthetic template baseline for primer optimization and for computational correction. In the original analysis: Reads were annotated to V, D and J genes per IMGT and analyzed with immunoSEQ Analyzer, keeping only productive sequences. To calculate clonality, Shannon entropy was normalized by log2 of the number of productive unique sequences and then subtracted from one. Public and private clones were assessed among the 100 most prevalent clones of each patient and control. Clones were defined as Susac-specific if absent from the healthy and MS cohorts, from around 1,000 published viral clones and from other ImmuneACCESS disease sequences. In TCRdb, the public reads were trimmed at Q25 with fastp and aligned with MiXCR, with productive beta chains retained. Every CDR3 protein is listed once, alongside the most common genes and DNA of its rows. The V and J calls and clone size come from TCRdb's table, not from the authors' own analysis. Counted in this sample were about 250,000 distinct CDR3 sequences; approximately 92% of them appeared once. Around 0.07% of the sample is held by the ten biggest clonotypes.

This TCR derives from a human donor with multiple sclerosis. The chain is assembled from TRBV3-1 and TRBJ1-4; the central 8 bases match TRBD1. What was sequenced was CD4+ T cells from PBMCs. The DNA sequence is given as TGTGCCAGCAGCCTAGGGACAGGCTATGAAAAACTGTTTTTT. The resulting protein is CASSLGTGYEKLFF.